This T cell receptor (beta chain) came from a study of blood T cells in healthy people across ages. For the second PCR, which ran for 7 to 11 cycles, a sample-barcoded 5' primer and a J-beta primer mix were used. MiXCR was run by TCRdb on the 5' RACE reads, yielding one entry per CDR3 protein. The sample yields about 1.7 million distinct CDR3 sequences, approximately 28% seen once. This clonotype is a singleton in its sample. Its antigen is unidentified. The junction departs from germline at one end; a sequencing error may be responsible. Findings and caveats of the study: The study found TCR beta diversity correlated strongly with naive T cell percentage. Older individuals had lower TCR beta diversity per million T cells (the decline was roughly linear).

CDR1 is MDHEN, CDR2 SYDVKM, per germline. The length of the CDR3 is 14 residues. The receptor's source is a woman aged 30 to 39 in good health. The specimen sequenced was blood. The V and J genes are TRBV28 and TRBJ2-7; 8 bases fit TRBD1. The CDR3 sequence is CASRFRTGTYGQYF. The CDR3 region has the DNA TGTGCCAGCAGGTTTCGGACAGGGACCTACGGGCAGTACTTC.